This T cell receptor beta chain was obtained from a study of T cell responses to AZD1222 COVID-19 vaccine (dated by TCRdb to 2020 to 2023). About the full investigation: A total of 233 trial participants underwent TCR sequencing, of whom around 200 received two doses of AZD1222 and about 25 received two doses of the MenACWY control vaccine. Trial participants were enrolled into age subgroups of 18-55, 56-69 and 70-plus years, which contained about 150, 28 and 57 TCR-sequenced participants, respectively. General conclusions and limits of the study: Reportedly, close to half of the unique spike-specific TCRs recognized epitopes lying outside the regions that are mutated in the B.1.351 and B.1.1.7 variants. CD4 TCRs associated with the vaccine covered the entire spike protein, and the dominant responses were in regions 160-218 and 743-854. A significant rise in spike-specific TCR breadth and depth was observed after two AZD1222 doses relative to day 0 and relative to MenACWY recipients. No day 14 peak-response samples were available, so repertoires were characterized only after the peak T cell response. In the small 56-69-year group, the increase in depth fell short of significance, most likely because of low power. Most participants were white British and females outnumbered males, and the authors suggested that clonal diversity may have been underestimated. Conclusions about previously exposed vaccinees are limited because only a handful of AZD1222 recipients were SARS-CoV-2 seropositive at baseline.

CDR1 and CDR2, per the germline V gene, are KGHSH and LQKENI. Taken from cysteine to phenylalanine, the CDR3 has 13 residues. Left in the record is the CDR3 DNA by itself, 39 bases read in frame from the first base. At the junction V is shortened by 2 bases and J by 2 bases, with 6 bases in between. The time point label, as the study defines it: about 28 days (+/-7) after the second vaccine dose. Because spike-specific TCR depth and breadth did not differ between the two schedules, AZD1222 recipients who got a second dose at roughly 4 weeks were pooled with those who got a second dose at roughly 12 weeks. Samples from vaccinated people were obtained from the UK trials COV001 and COV002, which included a single-blind randomized controlled phase 2/3 trial of AZD1222 (ChAdOx1 nCoV-19) in healthy adults. For TCRbeta chain sequencing, PBMC samples were collected from trial participants at day 0 and at day 28 after the second dose.

The CDR3 regions of human TCRbeta chains were analyzed by immunosequencing. The authors' analysis ran thus. Repertoire TCRs were matched against a reference library of SARS-CoV-2-specific TCRs generated with the MIRA antigen-specificity platform. Breadth meant the fraction of unique TCRs that were SARS-CoV-2-associated, whereas depth meant the fraction of total T cells that were SARS-CoV-2-associated. Using the MIRA data, each spike-specific TCR was mapped to the spike region that the TCR reacts to and placed in a CD4 or CD8 class. Log10-transformed breadth and depth values were compared by one-way ANOVA with Sidak's multiple comparisons tests. TCRdb's version of the immuneACCESS table is confined to in-frame rearrangements and falls short of the full clone set. An unresolved V gene accounts for under half of the shortfall where checked; the remainder is of unknown origin. That table gives V, J and clone size, and the DNA gave D and trimming. Present in this sample are 150,000 to 200,000 clones, about 90% of which were seen just once. Clones ranked in the top ten supply approximately 1.2% of the sample.

Of note for this clone: The antigen it recognizes is unknown. The input lacks base qualities; no much larger clone sits a single base away.

Specimen: peripheral blood, collected 28 days after the second AZD1222 dose. The V and J genes are TRBV18 and TRBJ2-5, with the D gene too uncertain to name. This TCR was recovered from an adult who received the AZD1222 COVID-19 vaccine. The CDR3 reads as follows: CASSPVGQETQYF. The nucleotides are TGTGCCAGCTCACCAGTGGGGCAAGAGACCCAGTACTTC.